The 6 T cell receptor beta chains given below trace back to one sample, sequenced in a study of blood T cell repertoires in COVID-19. Using immunoSEQ multiplex PCR, the repertoire was profiled, and TCRdb retains in-frame clones only, with some absent. The sample contains 200,000 to 250,000 clones, over 65% of which appear only once. Sequencing was carried out using PBMCs or T cells enriched from blood (not recorded which). These receptors were collected from a woman in her sixties or seventies who had recovered from COVID-19.

In this sample, this clone turned up a few times. The chain uses TRBV6-4 and TRBJ1-1; 7 bases are a match to TRBD1. CDR3 length: 13 residues. J was trimmed by 6 bases and V by 5 bases; bases with no gene match: 6. Germline V gene lookup returns CDR1 MRHNA and CDR2 SNTAGT. DNA of the CDR3: TGTGCCAGCAGTCCCGACAGGGCTGCTGAAGCTTTCTTT. It is translated as CASSPDRAAEAFF.

This sequence joins TRBV11-2 and TRBJ2-2; 7 nucleotides agree with TRBD2. CDR3 length: 17 amino acids. The V and J ends lost 8 bases and 0 bases, in that order; junction bases with no gene match: 12. Germline V gene lookup returns CDR1 SGHAT and CDR2 FQNNGV. This CDR3 is CASGPTSALTNTGELFF. CDR3 coding DNA: TGTGCCAGCGGTCCCACTAGCGCGCTGACGAACACCGGGGAGCTGTTTTTT.

The CDR3 sequence is CASSSQEQGWKLFF. The CDR3 region has the DNA TGTGCCAGCAGTTCGCAAGAACAGGGATGGAAACTGTTTTTT. The gene calls are TRBV27 and TRBJ1-4, with D tentatively TRBD1 (6 bases). Germline CDR1 reads MNHEY; CDR2 reads SMNVEV (reference sequence). V lost 4 bases, J lost 11 bases, and 17 bases lay in between. The CDR3 extends over 14 amino acids.

This chain links TRBV7-2 with TRBJ2-3; tentatively, D is TRBD2 (7 bases). This CDR3 region has 18 residues. Trimming stripped 0 bases from V and 1 base from J, with 17 bases between. Germline V gene data show CDR1 as SGHTA and CDR2 as FQGNSA. The CDR3 here is CASSLASTRGGGTDTQYF. The CDR3 region has the DNA TGTGCCAGCAGCTTAGCGTCCACGAGGGGGGGTGGCACAGATACGCAGTATTTT.

The V call is TRBV27, the J call TRBJ1-3; 7 bases map to TRBD1. The V and J ends lost 0 bases and 1 base, in that order; junction bases with no gene match: 3. The CDR3 contains 16 residues. CDR1 is MNHEY and CDR2 is SMNVEV in the germline V gene (reference sequence). CDR3 amino acids: CASSLSGGGSGNTIYF. The CDR3 region has the DNA TGTGCCAGCAGTTTATCAGGGGGCGGGTCTGGAAACACCATATATTTT.

The chain combines TRBV19 with TRBJ1-6; D remains ambiguous. There are 14 residues in the CDR3. Germline assignment: CDR1 LNHDA and CDR2 SQIVND (reference sequence). V lost 3 bases and J 10 bases, leaving 13 bases between the germline ends. The CDR3 loop reads CASSINEGGSPLHF. In DNA form, the CDR3 reads TGTGCCAGTAGTATTAACGAGGGAGGATCACCCCTCCACTTT.